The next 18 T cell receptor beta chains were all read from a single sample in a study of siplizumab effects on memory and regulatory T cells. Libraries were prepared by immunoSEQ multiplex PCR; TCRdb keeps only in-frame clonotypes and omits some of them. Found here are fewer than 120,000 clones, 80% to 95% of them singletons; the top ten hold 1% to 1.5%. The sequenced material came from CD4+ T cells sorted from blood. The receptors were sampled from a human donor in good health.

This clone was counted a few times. CDR3 DNA: TGTGCCAGCAGATACGGGATCCCTGGGGCTGAAGCTTTCTTT. Its translation is CASRYGIPGAEAFF. The chain uses TRBV6-5 and TRBJ1-1; no reliable D call. The CDR3 sequence is 14 residues long. Germline values: CDR1 MNHEY, CDR2 SVGAGI. V gave up 6 bases and J gave up 6 bases, with 17 bases separating them.

Here the CDR3 reads CASSPLEKRYEQYF. The CDR3, as DNA: TGCGCCAGCAGCCCCCTAGAGAAGCGGTACGAGCAGTACTTC. The chain couples TRBV4-1 to TRBJ2-7, with a tentative D call TRBD2 (5 bases). Trimming removed 4 bases from V and 4 bases from J, with 14 bases in between. CDR1 MGHRA and CDR2 YSYEKL come from the germline V gene. CDR3 length: 14 amino acids.

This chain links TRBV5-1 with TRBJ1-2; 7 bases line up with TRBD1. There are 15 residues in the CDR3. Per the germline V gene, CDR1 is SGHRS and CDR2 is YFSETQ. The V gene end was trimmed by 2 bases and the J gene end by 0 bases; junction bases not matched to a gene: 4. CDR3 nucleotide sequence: TGCGCCAGCAGCTTCCAGGGGGAAGCTAACTATGGCTACACCTTC. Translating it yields CASSFQGEANYGYTF.

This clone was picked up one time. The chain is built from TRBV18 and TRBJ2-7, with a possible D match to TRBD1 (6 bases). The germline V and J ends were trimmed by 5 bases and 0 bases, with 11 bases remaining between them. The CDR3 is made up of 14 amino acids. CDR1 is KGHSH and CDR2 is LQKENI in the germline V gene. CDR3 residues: CASSADRSSYEQYF. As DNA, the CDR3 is TGTGCCAGCTCAGCCGACAGGAGCTCCTACGAGCAGTACTTC.

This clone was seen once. CDR3 sequence (DNA): TGTGCCAGCAGCGAGTCGGGGGTCAGGACGGAGACCCAGTACTTC. Protein: CASSESGVRTETQYF. This chain joins TRBV7-3 and TRBJ2-5, with D possibly being TRBD2 (6 bases). The CDR3 sequence is 15 residues long. With 5 bases removed from V and 5 bases from J, the gap between germline ends came to 18 bases. Germline values: CDR1 SGHTA, CDR2 FQGTGA.

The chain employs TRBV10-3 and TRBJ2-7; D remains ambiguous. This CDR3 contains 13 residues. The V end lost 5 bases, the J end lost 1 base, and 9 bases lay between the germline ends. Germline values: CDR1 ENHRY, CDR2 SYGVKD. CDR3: CAISRTSSYEQYF. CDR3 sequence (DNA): TGTGCCATCAGTCGTACAAGTTCCTACGAGCAGTACTTC.

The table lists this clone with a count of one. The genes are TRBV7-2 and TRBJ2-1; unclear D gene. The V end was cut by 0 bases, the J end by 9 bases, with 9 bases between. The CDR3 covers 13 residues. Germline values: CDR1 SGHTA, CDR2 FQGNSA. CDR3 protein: CASSLAGKAEQFF. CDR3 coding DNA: TGTGCCAGCAGCTTAGCAGGCAAGGCTGAGCAGTTCTTC.

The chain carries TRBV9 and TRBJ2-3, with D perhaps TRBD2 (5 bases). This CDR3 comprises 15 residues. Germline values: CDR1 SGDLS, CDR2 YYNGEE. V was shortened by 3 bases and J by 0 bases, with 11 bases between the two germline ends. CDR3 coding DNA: TGTGCCAGCAGCGCGGACTGGACTAGCACAGATACGCAGTATTTT. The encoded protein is CASSADWTSTDTQYF.

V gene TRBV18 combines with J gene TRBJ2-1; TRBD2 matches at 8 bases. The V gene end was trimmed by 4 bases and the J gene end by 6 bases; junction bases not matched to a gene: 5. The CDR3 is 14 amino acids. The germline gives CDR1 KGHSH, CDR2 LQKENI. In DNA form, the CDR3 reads TGTGCCAGCTCACGCTCAGCGGGAGTCAATGAGCAGTTCTTC. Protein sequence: CASSRSAGVNEQFF.

CDR3 nucleotide sequence: TGTGCCAGCAGCCGACAAGGGCAAGAGACCCAGTACTTC. It is translated as CASSRQGQETQYF. V is TRBV7-9 and J is TRBJ2-5; D is uncertain. Trimming left V 5 bases short and J 2 bases short, with 9 bases between. There are 13 residues in the CDR3. Germline CDR1 and CDR2: SEHNR and FQNEAQ (reference sequence).

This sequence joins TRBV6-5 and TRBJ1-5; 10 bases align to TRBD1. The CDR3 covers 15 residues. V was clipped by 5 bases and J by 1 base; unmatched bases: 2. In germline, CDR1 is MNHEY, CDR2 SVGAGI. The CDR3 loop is CASSPDRGSNQPQHF. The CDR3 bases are TGTGCCAGCAGTCCGGACAGGGGGAGCAATCAGCCCCAGCATTTT.

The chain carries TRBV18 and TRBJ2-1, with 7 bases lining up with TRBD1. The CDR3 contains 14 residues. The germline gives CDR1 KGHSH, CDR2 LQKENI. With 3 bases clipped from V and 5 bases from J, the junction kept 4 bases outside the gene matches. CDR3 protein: CASSPGQSHNEQFF. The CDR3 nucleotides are TGTGCCAGCTCACCGGGACAGTCTCACAATGAGCAGTTCTTC. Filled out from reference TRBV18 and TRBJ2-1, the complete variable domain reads NAGVMQNPRHLVRRRGQEARLRCSPMKGHSHVYWYRQLPEEGLKFMVYLQKENIIDESGMPKERFSAEFPKEGPSILRIQQVVRGDSAAYFCASSPGQSHNEQFFGPGTRLTVL.

The CDR3 sequence is CASSAGGPGTDTQYF. CDR3 nucleotide sequence: TGTGCCAGCAGTGCGGGGGGGCCTGGCACAGATACGCAGTATTTT. The J gene is TRBJ2-3, the V gene TRBV6-4; TRBD2 agrees at 8 bases. After removal of 4 bases from V and 1 base from J, the junction contained 4 bases not matched to a gene. This CDR3 is 15 amino acids long. Germline V gene lookup returns CDR1 MRHNA and CDR2 SNTAGT.

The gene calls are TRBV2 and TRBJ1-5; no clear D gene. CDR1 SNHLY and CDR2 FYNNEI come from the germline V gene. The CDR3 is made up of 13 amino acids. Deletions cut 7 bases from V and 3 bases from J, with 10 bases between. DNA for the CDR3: TGTGCCAGCAACAGAGAAACCAATCAGCCCCAGCATTTT. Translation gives CASNRETNQPQHF.

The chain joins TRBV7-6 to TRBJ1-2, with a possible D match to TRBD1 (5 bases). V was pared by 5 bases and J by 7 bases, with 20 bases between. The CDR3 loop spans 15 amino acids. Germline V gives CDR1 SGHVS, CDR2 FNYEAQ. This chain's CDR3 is CASSRGFGSQGGYTF. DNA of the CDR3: TGTGCCAGCAGCCGGGGGTTCGGGTCCCAAGGTGGCTACACCTTC. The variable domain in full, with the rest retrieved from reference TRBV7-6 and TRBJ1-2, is GAGVSQSPRYKVTKRGQDVALRCDPISGHVSLYWYRQALGQGPEFLTYFNYEAQQDKSGLPNDRFSAERPEGSISTLTIQRTEQRDSAMYRCASSRGFGSQGGYTFGSGTRLTVV.

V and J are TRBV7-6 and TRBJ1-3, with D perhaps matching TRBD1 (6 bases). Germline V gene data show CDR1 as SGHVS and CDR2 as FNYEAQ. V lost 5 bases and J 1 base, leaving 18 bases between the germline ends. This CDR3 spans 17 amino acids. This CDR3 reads CASSDPPGGASGNTIYF. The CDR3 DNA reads TGTGCCAGCAGCGACCCGCCCGGGGGGGCTTCTGGAAACACCATATATTTT.

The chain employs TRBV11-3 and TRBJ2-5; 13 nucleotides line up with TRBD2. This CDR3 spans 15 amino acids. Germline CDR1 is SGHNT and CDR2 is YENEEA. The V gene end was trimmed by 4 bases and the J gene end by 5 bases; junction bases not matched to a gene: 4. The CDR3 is CASSSGLAGVETQYF. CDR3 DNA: TGTGCCAGCAGCTCCGGACTAGCGGGAGTTGAGACCCAGTACTTC. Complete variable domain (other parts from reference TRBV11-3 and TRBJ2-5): EAGVVQSPRYKIIEKKQPVAFWCNPISGHNTLYWYLQNLGQGPELLIRYENEEAVDDSQLPKDRFSAERLKGVDSTLKIQPAELGDSAVYLCASSSGLAGVETQYFGPGTRLLVL.

The CDR3 DNA reads as TGTGCCAGCAGGCAACGAGGGGGGATTAATGAAAAACTGTTTTTT. This encodes CASRQRGGINEKLFF. The V and J genes are TRBV11-2 and TRBJ1-4; possible D gene TRBD1, 6 bases. Germline values: CDR1 SGHAT, CDR2 FQNNGV. The ends were cut back, 6 bases at V and 4 bases at J, with 15 bases in the middle. The CDR3 extends over 15 amino acids.